The 28 T cell receptor beta chains below were found in one sample sequenced in a study of early T cells in non-severe SARS-CoV-2 infection. TCRdb used MiXCR to reprocess the 5' RACE reads, holding one entry per CDR3 protein. The sample carries tens of thousands of distinct CDR3 sequences, 11% to 15% recorded once. Sequencing used whole blood. These receptors were taken from an adult who was a healthcare worker with PCR-confirmed SARS-CoV-2 infection or an uninfected control (not recorded which).

The rearrangement joins TRBV29-1 to TRBJ2-5, with D perhaps TRBD2 (7 bases). CDR1 is SQVTM and CDR2 is ANQGSEA in the germline V gene. The CDR3 totals 12 residues. The V end lost 7 bases, the J end lost 3 bases, and 12 bases lay between the germline ends. CDR3 bases: TGCAGCGCGGGGGCGGGGGAAGAGACCCAGTACTTC. It specifies CSAGAGEETQYF.

In this sample, this clonotype turned up many times. The chain couples TRBV7-3 to TRBJ1-1, with D tentatively TRBD1 (6 bases). The CDR3 loop spans 15 amino acids. CDR1 is SGHTA and CDR2 is FQGTGA in the germline V gene. V gave up 4 bases and J gave up 1 base, with 13 bases separating them. CDR3 region: CASSSSGAGNTEAFF. As DNA, the CDR3 is TGTGCCAGCAGCTCATCAGGGGCGGGGAACACTGAAGCTTTCTTT.

This clonotype was recorded at least ten times. This chain links TRBV10-1 with TRBJ2-5; the match to TRBD2 covers 9 bases. Germline V gives CDR1 WNHNN, CDR2 SYGVQD (reference sequence). The CDR3 extends over 15 amino acids. J lost 3 bases, V lost 2 bases, and 4 bases had no gene match. The CDR3 region is CASSEASGAEETQYF. The CDR3 DNA reads TGCGCCAGCAGTGAGGCTAGCGGGGCGGAAGAGACCCAGTACTTC.

Worth noting for this clonotype: A junction end diverges from the germline sequence, so it may reflect a read error. The chain employs TRBV3-1 and TRBJ2-5, with TRBD2 matching over 9 bases. Germline V lookup: CDR1 LGHDT, CDR2 YNNKEL (reference sequence). The CDR3 is 16 residues long. In nucleotides, the CDR3 is TGTGTCAGCAGCCATGGGAGCGGGGGGCCGCAAGAGACCCAGTACTTC. Translated: CVSSHGSGGPQETQYF.

V and J are TRBV19 and TRBJ2-3, with D hard to call. This CDR3 has 12 residues. The V gene lost 7 bases and the J gene lost 9 bases, with 14 bases spanning the gap. Germline lookup yields CDR1 LNHDA and CDR2 SQIVND (reference sequence). As DNA, the CDR3 is TGTGCCAGTAATAACCCCCCCTCCACGCAGTATTTT. It translates to CASNNPPSTQYF.

This clonotype was recorded a few times. The chain employs TRBV6-5 and TRBJ1-2, with a tentative D call TRBD1 (5 bases). Germline lookup yields CDR1 MNHEY and CDR2 SVGAGI. This CDR3 has 12 residues. V lost 5 bases to trimming and J lost 5 bases, with 9 bases between them. CDR3 sequence: CASSRSGYGYTF. CDR3 in DNA: TGTGCCAGCAGTCGGTCAGGGTATGGCTACACCTTC.

The V call is TRBV18, the J call TRBJ1-1; D not resolved. The CDR3 is 15 amino acids. Germline CDR1 KGHSH, CDR2 LQKENI. With 2 bases removed from V and 1 base from J, the gap between germline ends came to 11 bases. The CDR3 bases are TGTGCCAGCTCACCAACCGTGGCTGCGAACACTGAAGCTTTCTTT. Protein product: CASSPTVAANTEAFF.

There are a few counts of this clonotype. The genes are TRBV11-2 and TRBJ2-3; D is perhaps TRBD1 or TRBD2 (5 bases each). Germline V gene data show CDR1 as SGHAT and CDR2 as FQNNGV. Trimming took off 3 bases at V and 5 bases at J, with 21 bases between the two ends. This CDR3 spans 17 amino acids. In DNA, the CDR3 is TGTGCCAGCAGCTTCCCTCAAGTGGGAAGGGACCAAGATACGCAGTATTTT. The encoded protein is CASSFPQVGRDQDTQYF. The variable domain in full, with the rest retrieved from reference TRBV11-2 and TRBJ2-3, is EAGVAQSPRYKIIEKRQSVAFWCNPISGHATLYWYQQILGQGPKLLIQFQNNGVVDDSQLPKDRFSAERLKGVDSTLKIQPAKLEDSAVYLCASSFPQVGRDQDTQYFGPGTRLTVL.

This chain connects TRBV12-3 or TRBV12-4 to TRBJ2-1; D gene ambiguous. This CDR3 contains 20 residues. Trimming shortened V by 3 bases and J by 10 bases, and 34 bases separated the two germline ends. The CDR3 is CASSLDRWVPRRSVHNEQFF. In DNA form, the CDR3 reads TGTGCCAGCAGTTTGGATCGTTGGGTTCCGAGGCGGTCTGTCCATAACGAGCAGTTCTTC.

This clonotype was counted at least ten times. V gene TRBV10-2 combines with J gene TRBJ2-5; D is unclear. The germline CDR1 and CDR2 sequences are WSHSY and SAAADI. CDR3 length: 12 amino acids. Trimming removed 2 bases from V and 3 bases from J, with 4 bases in between. CDR3 amino acids: CASSERKETQYF. The CDR3 DNA follows: TGCGCCAGCAGTGAGAGGAAAGAGACCCAGTACTTC.

The J gene is TRBJ1-4, the V gene TRBV29-1; D unresolved. Trimming removed 3 bases at V and 6 bases at J, with 11 bases between. Germline values: CDR1 SQVTM, CDR2 ANQGSEA. The CDR3 extends over 13 amino acids. The CDR3 DNA reads TGCAGCGTTGATGACGGCTGGGATGAAAAACTGTTTTTT. Translating gives CSVDDGWDEKLFF.

This clonotype came up many times. The CDR3 nucleotides read TGTGCAAGCGGGACAGGGAATTATGGCGGGGAGCTGTTTTTT. Protein: CASGTGNYGGELFF. The chain carries TRBV7-3 and TRBJ2-2; 9 bases line up with TRBD1. In germline, CDR1 is SGHTA, CDR2 FQGTGA. The CDR3 totals 14 residues. Filled out from reference TRBV7-3 and TRBJ2-2, the complete variable domain reads GAGVSQTPSNKVTEKGKYVELRCDPISGHTALYWYRQSLGQGPEFLIYFQGTGAADDSGLPNDRFFAVRPEGSVSTLKIQRTERGDSAVYLCASGTGNYGGELFFGEGSRLTVL.

The sample holds many counts of this clonotype. This rearrangement joins TRBV18 to TRBJ2-7, with TRBD1 matching over 9 bases. CDR3 size: 14 residues. With V trimmed by 3 bases and J by 3 bases, 3 bases remained unmatched. CDR1 and CDR2 (germline): KGHSH, LQKENI. CDR3 nucleotide sequence: TGTGCCAGCTCACCGGGACAGGGAGTCTACGAGCAGTACTTC. Amino acids: CASSPGQGVYEQYF.

This clonotype was observed many times. The rearrangement joins TRBV5-1 to TRBJ2-3, with TRBD1 matching 8 bases. The CDR3 sequence is 15 residues long. Looked up from germline, CDR1 is SGHRS and CDR2 is YFSETQ. The trim removed 1 base at V and 2 bases at J, leaving 3 bases unmatched. CDR3 amino acids: CASSLNRGTTDTQYF. The CDR3 nucleotides are TGCGCCAGCAGCTTGAACAGGGGGACCACAGATACGCAGTATTTT.

Many counts were recorded for this clonotype. J is TRBJ2-5 and V is TRBV11-2; 7 nucleotides line up with TRBD2. Germline assignment: CDR1 SGHAT and CDR2 FQNNGV. The CDR3 is 13 amino acids. V was pared by 9 bases and J by 4 bases, with 8 bases of the junction left unmatched. CDR3 sequence (DNA): TGTGCCAGTTCCCCGGGAGGAGCAGAGACCCAGTACTTC. This codes for CASSPGGAETQYF.

The table lists this clonotype with many counts. This chain connects TRBV20-1 to TRBJ1-6, with D possibly being TRBD1 (5 bases). This CDR3 region has 12 residues. The V gene lost 6 bases and the J gene lost 11 bases, with 14 bases spanning the gap. The V gene's germline CDR1 is DFQATT and CDR2 SNEGSKA (reference sequence). In nucleotides, the CDR3 is TGCAGTGCCAGTCCGGGGGTACCACCCCTCCACTTT. This sequence encodes CSASPGVPPLHF.

This clonotype was counted at least ten times. The chain uses TRBV12-3 or TRBV12-4 and TRBJ2-7, with D hard to call. Trimming took off 4 bases at V and 5 bases at J, with 12 bases between the two ends. The CDR3 contains 13 residues. The CDR3, as DNA: TGTGCCAGCAGTTCCCAGTCCCGGAACGAGCAGTACTTC. This sequence encodes CASSSQSRNEQYF.

This clonotype was seen repeatedly, ten times or more. V usage is TRBV12-5 and J usage is TRBJ2-1, with D perhaps matching TRBD2 (6 bases). The CDR3 runs to 16 residues. Trimming left V 0 bases short and J 3 bases short, with 12 bases between. Germline V lookup: CDR1 LGHNT, CDR2 FRNRAP. The CDR3 spells CASGLVLGGGYNEQFF. Here the CDR3 DNA reads TGTGCTAGTGGTTTGGTACTTGGGGGAGGCTACAATGAGCAGTTCTTC.

This clonotype occurred many times. The V and J genes are TRBV10-2 and TRBJ2-1; 7 bases are shared with TRBD1. The germline CDR1 and CDR2 sequences are WSHSY and SAAADI. The CDR3 loop spans 13 amino acids. Trimming cost V 7 bases and J 2 bases; bases outside gene matches: 2. The CDR3 protein is CASKDRAYNEQFF. The CDR3 nucleotides are TGCGCCAGCAAAGACAGGGCCTACAATGAGCAGTTCTTC.

This clonotype showed up many times. This chain connects TRBV7-3 to TRBJ2-1, with 13 bases aligning to TRBD2. The CDR3 spans 17 residues. V shed 5 bases, J shed 7 bases, and the junction held 11 bases outside the gene matches. Germline-derived CDR1 and CDR2 are SGHTA and FQGTGA. The CDR3 nucleotides read TGTGCCAGCAGCCCCACCCGACTAGCGGGAGGACTTAATGAGCAGTTCTTC. It specifies CASSPTRLAGGLNEQFF.

This clonotype was detected many times. This sequence joins TRBV7-9 and TRBJ1-1; 8 positions match TRBD1. CDR1 SEHNR and CDR2 FQNEAQ come from the germline V gene (reference sequence). Germline trimming cut 5 bases from V and 0 bases from J; bases unmatched to any gene: 5. This CDR3 region has 15 residues. The CDR3 here is CASSPGDRMNTEAFF. CDR3 DNA sequence: TGTGCCAGCAGCCCAGGGGACAGGATGAACACTGAAGCTTTCTTT.

A few counts support this clonotype. The chain recombines TRBV20-1 with TRBJ2-2, with D possibly being TRBD2 (6 bases). The CDR3 extends over 14 amino acids. CDR1 is DFQATT and CDR2 is SNEGSKA in the germline V gene (reference sequence). Trimming stripped 0 bases from V and 4 bases from J, with 9 bases between. The CDR3 DNA is TGCAGTGCTAGAGAACCCGGGGGCACCGGGGAGCTGTTTTTT. Protein product: CSAREPGGTGELFF.

This clonotype appeared a few times. CDR3 bases: TGTGCCAGCAGGGCAGGGTGGACCGGGGAGCTGTTTTTT. Translated, it gives CASRAGWTGELFF. V and J are TRBV12-3 or TRBV12-4 and TRBJ2-2, with D perhaps TRBD1 (5 bases). The CDR3 covers 13 residues. V lost 6 bases, J lost 5 bases, and 10 bases lay in between.

This clonotype came up many times. V and J are TRBV29-1 and TRBJ2-3, with D possibly TRBD2 on 5 matching bases. Per the germline V gene, CDR1 is SQVTM and CDR2 is ANQGSEA. The length of the CDR3 is 13 residues. The V and J ends lost 7 bases and 2 bases respectively, with 13 bases between them. DNA of the CDR3: TGCAGCGCCCTAGGGAGCGTCACAGATACGCAGTATTTT. It codes for CSALGSVTDTQYF.

The table lists this clonotype with a few counts. The gene calls are TRBV4-1 and TRBJ1-3; D is uncertain. CDR1 MGHRA and CDR2 YSYEKL come from the germline V gene. V dropped 4 bases and J dropped 0 bases, with 10 bases sitting between them. The CDR3 runs to 15 residues. CDR3 protein: CASSPLWSSGNTIYF. The CDR3 DNA reads as TGCGCCAGCAGCCCATTGTGGAGCTCTGGAAACACCATATATTTT.

The CDR3 protein is CSARVVVRGKEEKLFF. In DNA, the CDR3 is TGCAGTGCTAGAGTCGTTGTCCGGGGAAAAGAGGAAAAACTGTTTTTT. The chain employs TRBV20-1 and TRBJ1-4; no definite D call. Per germline, CDR1 DFQATT and CDR2 SNEGSKA (reference sequence). The CDR3 sequence is 16 residues long. V lost 1 base and J lost 8, with 20 bases in between.

With respect to this clonotype: A read error may explain this, as a much larger clone is one base away. The chain carries TRBV5-1 and TRBJ2-1; D not resolved. This CDR3 is built from 13 residues. The germline V gene has CDR1 SGHRS and CDR2 YFSETQ. CDR3 bases: TGCGTCAGCAGCCCAGGTCCTGGAAATGAGCAGTTCTTC. Residues: CVSSPGPGNEQFF.

V and J are TRBV14 and TRBJ2-1; 8 bases match TRBD1. The germline CDR1 and CDR2 sequences are SGHDN and FVKESK. The V segment lost 4 bases and the J segment 8 bases; nucleotides outside the gene matches: 10. The length of the CDR3 is 15 residues. The CDR3: CASSPRRTGIYEQFF. The DNA for the CDR3 is TGTGCCAGCAGCCCCAGGCGGACAGGGATTTATGAGCAGTTCTTC.